This T cell receptor (beta chain) is drawn from a study of cytomegalovirus exposure and HLA in healthy donors (TCRdb year 2017). Study-wide context: According to an earlier analysis of 550 to 750 of the donors, some 170 million T cells yielded 117 million unique TCR beta sequences and more than 250 Gb of sequence data. The number of donors typed differed by locus, with roughly 629-640 for A, B, C, DRB1 and DQB1, more than 500 for DQA1, 600 to 610 for DPA1, and some 470 for DPB1. About 300 gigabases of sequencing data and approximately 91 million unique TCR sequences made up an early release that covered 640 HLA-typed donors. Every discovery cohort repertoire had been produced on one sequencing platform. Because of strong linkage in the cohort, five DR-DQ haplotypes were treated as single units for association and clustering. Alongside the repertoire data, information on donor age, sex, ethnicity and CMV serostatus was compiled. Besides the first cohort of around 670 subjects, a separate validation cohort made up of 120 different subjects was used. In a later genetic analysis, genome-wide SNP genotypes for about 55% of the roughly 700 donors were used, and that subset was treated as a discovery cohort. The study aimed to test whether signatures of past pathogen exposure could be identified by cataloging public T cell receptors. HLA typing included class I and class II loci at four-digit resolution. To decide whether each TCR beta V gene segment behaved as functional or pseudogenic, an earlier analysis of several hundred of the donors relied on high-throughput TCR beta sequencing. The T cell repertoires of several hundred subjects were profiled by immunosequencing and related to cytomegalovirus serostatus. Among some 400 genotyped donors of the cohort, an average of approximately 240,000 unique TCR beta nucleotide sequences was sequenced per donor, of which 15% to 20% were non-productive. The later analysis used no new phenotypic data to find candidate immune exposures, relying instead on TCR beta sequences and their occurrence across donors. To predict cytomegalovirus infection status, the study brought together high-throughput TCR immunosequencing, statistical association of individual TCRs with disease status, and machine learning. Among the roughly 370 genotyped donors, around 79% belonged to the genetic ancestry cluster associated with self-reported Caucasian donors. In a later analysis, previously published TCR beta repertoires from more than 500 donors were re-analyzed and high-resolution HLA genotyping was added so that TCR occurrence patterns could be studied. What the authors observed across the whole study: In vitro tests confirmed that a few of the cytomegalovirus-associated TCR beta chains recognize cytomegalovirus antigens. Compared with equally common non-associated chains, HLA-associated TCR beta chains in a later analysis were more clonally expanded and had lower generation probabilities. In the study, 150 to 200 TCR beta chains were listed as associated with cytomegalovirus. In this cohort, only TCR beta chains were sequenced, and detectable features were limited by the absence of alpha or paired-chain data. At a false discovery rate of 0.05, a later analysis linked 16,000 or so TCR beta sequences to specific HLA alleles. Sequencing depth was assumed to be roughly uniform across donors in the presence/absence analyses, though that assumption may not hold. Correlated functional status among segregating V segments might be attributable to linkage disequilibrium, but an unknown experimental factor could not be ruled out. Some IMGT-functional V segments, including TRBV6-2 and TRBV6-3, could not be told apart with the 87-base-pair reads, so those segments were excluded. The authors suggested that the approach could potentially be extended to other disease states and immunological phenotypes. In an earlier analysis of several hundred of the donors, most TCR beta V segments were observed in productive rearrangements about 87% or about 30% of the time, broadly matching IMGT annotations. A further reported finding was that TCR beta sequences accurately predicted the HLA-A and HLA-B alleles for most subjects in the first cohort. The sequencing pipeline was judged likely to have produced a cluster of highly shared sequence variants as a technical artifact. An association between a missense DCLRE1C variant and V-gene and J-gene trimming of TCR beta chains was found in a later genetic analysis and replicated in an independent cohort. In a later analysis, TCR association rates were found to vary across HLA loci, with the most associated TCRs seen for DRB1 alleles and the fewest for HLA-C alleles. Because HLA typing was missing for some donors at each locus, association tests included only the typed subset. The earlier analysis of almost 600 of the donors excluded 15 to 20 rarely observed V segments, including chromosome 9 orphons, because counts were too low. Most CMV-associated TCR beta chains appeared to be HLA-restricted in a later analysis, and the HLA associations seemed to be driven largely by CMV exposure. When HLA alleles, especially DR and DQ, strongly co-occurred, TCR associations were difficult to assign to individual alleles. Across donors, most TCR sequences were observed very rarely, whereas some public TCRs were present in many individuals. Several of the top co-occurrence clusters appeared to be linked to parvovirus B19, influenza, CMV and Epstein-Barr virus, according to a later analysis. Immune exposure information for the cohort was limited to CMV serostatus. A later genetic analysis reported fewer N-insertions in productive TCRs among donors in an Asian-associated ancestry cluster than the approximately 670-donor mean. In both the original and validation cohorts, the classifier was reported to diagnose cytomegalovirus status with high specificity and sensitivity.

In regard to this clone: Its antigen has not been determined.

Receptors were amplified or captured by the immunoSEQ multiplex PCR assay. For the multiplex PCR, a mixture combining 60 forward primers for TCR Vbeta segments and 13 reverse primers for TCR Jbeta segments was used. The CDR3 region of rearranged TCR beta genes was amplified from genomic DNA with a multiplex PCR assay. On the Illumina HiSeq System, the amplified TCR beta libraries were sequenced as 87-base-pair reads. Turning to the authors' computational methods: In a later analysis, tens of millions of unique TCR beta chains were counted across the roughly 700 repertoires, and about 9.9 million of these chains were shared by at least two donors. Raw reads were error-corrected and collapsed into unique sequences by a nearest-neighbor algorithm in which closely related sequences were merged to remove PCR and sequencing errors. To assign V, D and J gene segments, CDR3 sequences were aligned to IMGT reference sequences. For a sequence to be retained, a match of at least six nucleotides to both a V gene segment and a J gene segment was required. A rearrangement counted as productive if the CDR3 had no stop codons and remained in frame with V and J, and every other rearrangement counted as non-productive. Following IMGT convention, CDR3 was defined as the stretch from the second conserved V-encoded cysteine up to the conserved J-encoded phenylalanine. Sequences without an unambiguous match to a single V gene segment were excluded from the earlier analysis of 450 to 750 of the donors. An earlier analysis of 587 of the donors called V segments functional above 56.7% productive rearrangements and segregating when the between-donor standard deviation exceeded 5%. A statistical classification framework was developed to diagnose cytomegalovirus status using the catalog of TCR beta chain sequences. V and J gene assignment, in a later analysis, came from comparing TCR nucleotide sequences with IMGT/GENE-DB human TR gene sequences. In a later analysis, CDR3 sequences and most-parsimonious VDJ recombination scenarios were assigned using the TCRdist pipeline. In a later analysis, every TCR beta chain was defined by the combination of its CDR3 amino acid sequence and its V-gene family, and reads without a unique V-gene family were dropped. A later analysis removed nearly 600 highly shared, low-generation-probability nucleotide sequences to deal with suspected cross-contamination and a sequencing artifact. For each public chain, a later analysis derived a clonal expansion index from normalized ranks of inferred template counts within each repertoire. A later analysis computed generation probabilities with a VDJ recombination model fitted to out-of-frame rearrangements, and checked the results against IGoR. Hypergeometric tests were used in a later analysis to score TCR-TCR, TCR-HLA and TCR-CMV co-occurrence, with a repertoire-size bias correction applied to the TCR pairs. To estimate false discovery rates, a later analysis permuted the HLA or CMV assignments 20 times. In a later analysis, co-occurring TCRs were grouped using DBSCAN, with TCRdist sequence similarity added in when clustering inside HLA-allele-positive subsets. Co-occurrence clustering excluded repertoires with fewer than 30,000 or more than 120,000 public chains, plus five with anomalous nucleotide sharing. The table comes from immuneACCESS by way of TCRdb, which keeps in-frame sequences with V and J called. Part of the clones is missing from these tables; in studies checked, under half for an unresolved V gene and the rest for unknown reasons. The V and J calls and the clone size are those of that table, but D and trimming were determined from the DNA. The table kept for this sample lists 70,000 or so clones. The ten top clones hold about 5% of the sample.

The germline V end is reduced by 6 bases and the J end by 5 bases; junction bases left unmatched: 4. The CDR3 holds 13 amino acids from the cysteine to the phenylalanine. The retained sequence is limited to the CDR3, 39 bases, with the frame set at the first base. CDR1 WSHSY and CDR2 SAAADI are derived from the germline V gene. The cohort comprised more than 550 healthy bone marrow donors. At the time of sampling, all cohort members were nominally healthy, though unrecorded immune exposures were likely present. The donor was CMV seronegative and was included in the group of approximately 350 seronegative cohort members. Each donor provided a peripheral blood sample, and peripheral blood mononuclear cells were used for TCR beta sequencing. The Qiagen DNeasy Blood Extraction Kit was used to extract genomic DNA from the blood cell samples.

The sequence derives from a man in his forties or fifties in good health and CMV-seronegative. Recombination connected TRBV10-2 to TRBJ2-5; a stretch of 9 junction bases matches TRBD1. The sample taken for sequencing was PBMCs. The CDR3 in this case is CASRIQGAETQYF. The base sequence is TGCGCCAGCAGAATACAGGGGGCGGAGACCCAGTACTTC.